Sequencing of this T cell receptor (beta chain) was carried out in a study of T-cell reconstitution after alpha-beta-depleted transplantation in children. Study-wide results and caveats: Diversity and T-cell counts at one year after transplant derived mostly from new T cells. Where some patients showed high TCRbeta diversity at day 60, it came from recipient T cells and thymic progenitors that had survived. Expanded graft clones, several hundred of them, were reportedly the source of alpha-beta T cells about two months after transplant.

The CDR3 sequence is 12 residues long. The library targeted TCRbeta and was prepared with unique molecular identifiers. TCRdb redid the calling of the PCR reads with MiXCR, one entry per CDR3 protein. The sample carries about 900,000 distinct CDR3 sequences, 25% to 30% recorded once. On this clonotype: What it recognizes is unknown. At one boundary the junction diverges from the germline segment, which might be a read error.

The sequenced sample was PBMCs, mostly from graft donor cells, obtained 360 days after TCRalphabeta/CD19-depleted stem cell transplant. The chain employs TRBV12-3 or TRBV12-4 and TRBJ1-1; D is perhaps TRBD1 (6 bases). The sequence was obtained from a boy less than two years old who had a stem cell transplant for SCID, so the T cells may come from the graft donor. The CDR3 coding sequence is TGTGCCAGCGGTTTACAGGGCACTGAAGCTTTCTTT. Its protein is CASGLQGTEAFF.